This T cell receptor beta chain was identified during a study of T cell responses to AZD1222 COVID-19 vaccine. Here immunoSEQ multiplex PCR was the method, and the copy in TCRdb shows in-frame clones only, minus some. The table shows 160,000 or so clones, with over 80% occurring only once. Study-wide results and caveats: Donors, mostly white British, included more females; clonal diversity was possibly underestimated. Across spike, vaccine-associated CD4 TCRs were found, dominant at 160-218 and 743-854.

Doses given second, at about 4 or about 12 weeks, were pooled. Looked up from germline, CDR1 is SNHLY and CDR2 is FYNNEI. The germline V and J ends were trimmed by 4 bases and 9 bases, with 19 bases remaining between them. The CDR3 consists of 15 residues. As to this clone: The target antigen is unknown.

J is TRBJ2-1 and V is TRBV2; D tentatively reads TRBD1 or TRBD2 (6 bases each). The sample here was peripheral blood, taken 28 days after the second AZD1222 dose. The TCR was taken from an adult who received the AZD1222 COVID-19 vaccine. This CDR3 reads CASSAIGGRQFEQFF. The CDR3 DNA sequence: TGTGCCAGCAGTGCAATTGGGGGGCGACAATTTGAGCAGTTCTTC.